The clone carrying this T cell receptor (beta chain) occurred many times. Its antigen is currently unknown. The data are from a study of blood T cells in healthy people across ages. General study points: Naive T cell percentage and TCR beta diversity correlated strongly. CMV status of donors was unknown, possibly confounding expanded clonotype changes.

CDR1 SGHNT and CDR2 YYREEE come from the germline V gene (reference sequence). CDR3 length equals 13 residues. V shed 0 bases and J shed 2 bases, with 6 bases lying between them. Sample-barcoded 5' priming and a J-beta primer mix drove a second PCR of 7 to 11 cycles. Via MiXCR, TCRdb re-called the 5' RACE reads, giving one row per CDR3 protein. The table lists over 1,500,000 distinct CDR3 sequences, about 50% of them singletons, with approximately 2.1% in the top ten. The J gene is TRBJ2-7, the V gene TRBV5-4; the D is unclear. The sequenced sample was blood. The origin of this receptor is a woman aged 40-49 years in good health. In DNA, the CDR3 is TGTGCCAGCAGCTTGGACGCTGCCTACGAGCAGTACTTC. It translates to CASSLDAAYEQYF.